The following is a TCR beta chain sequence with its context. The germline CDR1 and CDR2 sequences are SNHLY and FYNNEI. The CDR3 runs 12 residues. The V and J ends lost 4 bases and 5 bases respectively, with 8 bases between them. The sample originates from a study of Ad26.COV2.S vaccination and SARS-CoV-2 variants. The repertoire was sequenced with immunoSEQ multiplex PCR; TCRdb's copy has only in-frame clones and lacks some. The data hold approximately 140,000 clones, with 86% observed a single time. This TCR was sampled from a human donor who had recovered from COVID-19. The rearrangement links TRBV2 to TRBJ2-5; no clear D gene. The sample in question was peripheral blood, obtained after recovery from COVID-19. The CDR3 nucleotides read TGTGCCAGCAGTGTTAGGGCTGAGACCCAGTACTTC. Its translation: CASSVRAETQYF.